This T cell receptor (beta chain) was sequenced for a study of neurological immune-mediated disorders. 5'RACE generated cDNA with 10-nucleotide random UMIs. MiXCR, applied by TCRdb to the 5' RACE reads, yields one record per CDR3 protein. The sample has about 78,000 distinct CDR3 sequences; 4% to 6% are singletons. This clonotype appeared many times. V was pared by 3 bases and J by 5 bases, with 14 bases between. Per the germline V gene, CDR1 is SGHTA and CDR2 is FQGNSA. This CDR3 has 15 amino acids. This chain uses TRBV7-2 with TRBJ2-1, with D possibly called TRBD1 or TRBD2 (5 bases each). The sequence was collected from a woman in her 30s with multiple sclerosis. The sequenced sample was PBMCs. CDR3 nucleotides: TGTGCCAGCAGCTTTACCGGGACCAGGCACAATGAGCAGTTCTTC. Residues: CASSFTGTRHNEQFF.